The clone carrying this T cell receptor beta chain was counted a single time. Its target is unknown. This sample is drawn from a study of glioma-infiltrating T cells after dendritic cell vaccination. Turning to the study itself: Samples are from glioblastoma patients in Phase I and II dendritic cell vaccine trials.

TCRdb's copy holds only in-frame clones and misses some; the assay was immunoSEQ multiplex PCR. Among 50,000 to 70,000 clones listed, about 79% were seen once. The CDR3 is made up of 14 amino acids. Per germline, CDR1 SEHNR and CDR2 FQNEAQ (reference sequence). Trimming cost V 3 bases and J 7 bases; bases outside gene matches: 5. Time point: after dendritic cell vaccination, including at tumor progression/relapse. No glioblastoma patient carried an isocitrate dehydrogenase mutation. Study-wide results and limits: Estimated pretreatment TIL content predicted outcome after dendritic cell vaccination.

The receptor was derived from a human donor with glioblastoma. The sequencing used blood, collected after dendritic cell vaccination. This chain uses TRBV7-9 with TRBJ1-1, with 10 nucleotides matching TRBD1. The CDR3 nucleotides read TGTGCCAGCAGCTTGCCCGACAGGGGGCGTGAAGCTTTCTTT. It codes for CASSLPDRGREAFF.